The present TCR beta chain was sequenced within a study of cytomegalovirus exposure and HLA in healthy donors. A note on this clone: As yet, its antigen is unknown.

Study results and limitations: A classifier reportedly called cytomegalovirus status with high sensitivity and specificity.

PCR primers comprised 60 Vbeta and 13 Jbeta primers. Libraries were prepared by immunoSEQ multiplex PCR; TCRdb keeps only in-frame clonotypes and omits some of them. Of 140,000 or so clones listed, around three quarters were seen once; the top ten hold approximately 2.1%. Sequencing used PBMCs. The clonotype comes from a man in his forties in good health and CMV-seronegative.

Here the CDR3 DNA reads TGTGCCAGTAGTGACACCCAAGAGACCCAGTACTTC. Protein product: CASSDTQETQYF. The gene calls are TRBV19 and TRBJ2-5; D unclear. Germline CDR1 LNHDA, CDR2 SQIVND (reference sequence). The ends were cut back, 5 bases at V and 1 base at J, with 5 bases in the middle. CDR3 length equals 12 residues.